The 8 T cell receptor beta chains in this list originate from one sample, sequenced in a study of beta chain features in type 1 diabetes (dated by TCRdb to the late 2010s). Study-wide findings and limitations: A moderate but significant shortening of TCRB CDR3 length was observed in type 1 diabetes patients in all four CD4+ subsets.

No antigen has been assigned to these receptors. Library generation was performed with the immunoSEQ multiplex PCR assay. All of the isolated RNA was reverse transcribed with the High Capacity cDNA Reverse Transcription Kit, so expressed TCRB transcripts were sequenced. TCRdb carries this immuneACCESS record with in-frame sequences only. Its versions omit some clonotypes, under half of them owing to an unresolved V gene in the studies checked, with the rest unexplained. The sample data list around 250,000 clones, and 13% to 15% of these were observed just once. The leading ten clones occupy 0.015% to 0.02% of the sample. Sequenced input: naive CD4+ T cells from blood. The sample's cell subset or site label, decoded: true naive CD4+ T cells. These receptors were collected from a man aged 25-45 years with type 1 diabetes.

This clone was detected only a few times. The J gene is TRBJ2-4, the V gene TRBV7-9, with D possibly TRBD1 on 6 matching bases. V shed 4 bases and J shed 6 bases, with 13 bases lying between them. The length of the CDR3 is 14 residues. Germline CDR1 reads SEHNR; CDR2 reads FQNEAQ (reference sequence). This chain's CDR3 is CASSSGAGANIQYF. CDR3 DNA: TGTGCCAGCAGCTCTGGGGCAGGGGCAAACATTCAGTACTTC.

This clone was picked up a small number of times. Written as DNA, the CDR3 is TGTGCCAGCAGCTTAGGGACAGGCTCCTACGAGCAGTACTTC. This codes for CASSLGTGSYEQYF. The V and J genes are TRBV7-3 and TRBJ2-7; the match to TRBD1 covers 8 bases. Germline CDR1 reads SGHTA; CDR2 reads FQGTGA. The CDR3 is 14 amino acids. Trimming cost V 2 bases and J 0 bases; bases outside gene matches: 0.

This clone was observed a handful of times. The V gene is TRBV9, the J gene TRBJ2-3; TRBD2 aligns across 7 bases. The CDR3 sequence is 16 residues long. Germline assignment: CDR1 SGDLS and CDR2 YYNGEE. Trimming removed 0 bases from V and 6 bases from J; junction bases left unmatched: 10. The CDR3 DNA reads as TGTGCCAGCAGCGTAGGAGTGGGAGGGCCTGCGGATACGCAGTATTTT. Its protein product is CASSVGVGGPADTQYF.

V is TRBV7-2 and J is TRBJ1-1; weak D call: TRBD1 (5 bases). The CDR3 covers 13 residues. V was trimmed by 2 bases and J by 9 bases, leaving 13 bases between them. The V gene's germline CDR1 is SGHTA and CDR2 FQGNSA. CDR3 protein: CASSLSGTRQAFF. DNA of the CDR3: TGTGCCAGCAGCTTAAGCGGGACCCGGCAAGCTTTCTTT.

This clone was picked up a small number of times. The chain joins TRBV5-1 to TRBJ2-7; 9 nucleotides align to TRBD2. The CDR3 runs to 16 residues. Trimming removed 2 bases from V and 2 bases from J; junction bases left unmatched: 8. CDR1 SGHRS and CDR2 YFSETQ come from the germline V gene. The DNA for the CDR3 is TGCGCCAGCAGCTTAGGGGCTAGCGGGACTACCTACGAGCAGTACTTC. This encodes CASSLGASGTTYEQYF.

The CDR3 region has the DNA TGCGCCAGCAGCCGGGCGGGAAGGACCGGGGAGCTGTTTTTT. It specifies CASSRAGRTGELFF. The J gene is TRBJ2-2, the V gene TRBV4-3; maybe TRBD2 (6 bases). The CDR3 has 14 amino acids. Trimming shortened V by 4 bases and J by 5 bases, and 11 bases separated the two germline ends. Germline loops: CDR1 LGHNA, CDR2 YSLEER.

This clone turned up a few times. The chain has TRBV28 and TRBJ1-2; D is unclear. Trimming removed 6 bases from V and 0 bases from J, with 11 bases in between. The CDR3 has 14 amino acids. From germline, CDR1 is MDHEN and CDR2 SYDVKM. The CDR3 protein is CASSGGFANYGYTF. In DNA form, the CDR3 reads TGTGCCAGCAGCGGAGGTTTTGCTAACTATGGCTACACCTTC.

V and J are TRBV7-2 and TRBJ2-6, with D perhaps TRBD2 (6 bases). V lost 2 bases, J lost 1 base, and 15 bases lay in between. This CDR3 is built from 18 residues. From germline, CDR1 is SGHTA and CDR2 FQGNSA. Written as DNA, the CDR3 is TGTGCCAGCAGCTTAAACGGGTGGGGGGAATCTGGGGCCAACGTCCTGACTTTC. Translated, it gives CASSLNGWGESGANVLTF.